Here is one T cell receptor (beta chain) with its context. The data derive from a study of blood T cell repertoires in COVID-19. Study in general: The samples span acute and convalescent COVID-19 from the United States, Italy and Spain. T cells, B-cell-depleted T cells, or PBMCs provided the cDNA or gDNA that served as material.

Sequencing used immunoSEQ multiplex PCR; TCRdb keeps in-frame clones, though not all of them. The sample consists of 150,000 to 200,000 clones, roughly 86% of them appearing once. This CDR3 spans 13 amino acids. The V gene's germline CDR1 is SQVTM and CDR2 ANQGSEA. Between the trimmed V and J ends, which lost 1 base and 6 bases, there was a span of 9 bases. The sequence derives from a man between 65 and 80 years old with acute or convalescent COVID-19. Source material: peripheral blood. The J gene is TRBJ2-2, the V gene TRBV29-1; D may be TRBD1 (5 bases). The DNA for the CDR3 is TGCAGCGTTGAAGCTAGGGGCCCCGGGGAGCTGTTTTTT. Amino acid sequence: CSVEARGPGELFF.